This T cell receptor (beta chain) is drawn from a study of T cells after yellow fever vaccination. Study-wide findings and caveats: There were almost no vaccine-responding clonotypes detectable in the sorted memory subsets on day 0.

In this sample, this clonotype turned up a few times. Researchers made TCR cDNA using 5'RACE template switching, and this step added a universal primer site and UMIs. TCRdb analysed the 5' RACE reads with MiXCR anew, one entry per CDR3 protein. This sample has under 50,000 distinct CDR3 sequences, with about 6.3% found just once. V was trimmed by 0 bases and J by 2 bases, leaving 8 bases between them. CDR1 SGHTA and CDR2 FQGNSA come from the germline V gene. The CDR3 runs to 14 residues. The sequence came from a man younger than 40 who received the YFV17D yellow fever vaccine. The chain uses TRBV7-2 and TRBJ2-7; D gene uncertain. The specimen comprised PBMCs, either bulk or a sorted T-cell subset (CD4+, CD8+, memory, or dextramer-sorted; not recorded which), sampled 45 days after the yellow fever booster vaccination. The CDR3 coding sequence is TGTGCCAGCAGCTTAGCAGCGCTTACCTACGAGCAGTACTTC. Amino acid sequence: CASSLAALTYEQYF.